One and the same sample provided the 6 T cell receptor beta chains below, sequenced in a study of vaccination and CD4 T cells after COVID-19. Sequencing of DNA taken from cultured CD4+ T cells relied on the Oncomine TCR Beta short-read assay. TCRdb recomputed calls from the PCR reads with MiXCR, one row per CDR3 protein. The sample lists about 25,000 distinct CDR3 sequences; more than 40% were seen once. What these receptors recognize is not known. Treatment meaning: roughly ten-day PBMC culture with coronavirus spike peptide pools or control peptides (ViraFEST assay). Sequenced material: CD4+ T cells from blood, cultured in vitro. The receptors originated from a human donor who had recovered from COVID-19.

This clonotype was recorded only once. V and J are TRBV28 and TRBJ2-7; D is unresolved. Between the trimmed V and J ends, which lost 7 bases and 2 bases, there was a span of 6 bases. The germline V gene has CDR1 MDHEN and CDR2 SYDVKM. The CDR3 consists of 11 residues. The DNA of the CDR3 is TGTGCCAGCAAGGACGCCTACGAGCAGTACTTC. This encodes CASKDAYEQYF.

CDR3 sequence reads: CASSLKSHTGIRQETQYF. The DNA of the CDR3 is TGTGCCAGCAGTTTAAAGTCTCACACAGGGATCAGGCAAGAGACCCAGTACTTC. V and J are TRBV27 and TRBJ2-5; a possible D gene is TRBD1 (6 bases). The CDR3 length is 18 residues. V dropped 2 bases and J dropped 2 bases, with 21 bases sitting between them. The germline V gene has CDR1 MNHEY and CDR2 SMNVEV (reference sequence).

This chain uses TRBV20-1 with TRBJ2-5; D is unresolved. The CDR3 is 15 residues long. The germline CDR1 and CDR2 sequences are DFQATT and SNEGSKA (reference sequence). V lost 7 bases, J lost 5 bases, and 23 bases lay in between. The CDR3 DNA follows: TGCAGTGTGACTCGGCCCACCCCGTTTCGGGAGACCCAGTACTTC. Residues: CSVTRPTPFRETQYF.

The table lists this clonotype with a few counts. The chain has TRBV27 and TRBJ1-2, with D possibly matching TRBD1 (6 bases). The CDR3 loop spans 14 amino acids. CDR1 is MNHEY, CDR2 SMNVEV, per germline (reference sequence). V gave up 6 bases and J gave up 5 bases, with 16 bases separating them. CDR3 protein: CASSRMGGAYGYTF. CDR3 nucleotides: TGTGCCAGCAGCCGAATGGGGGGGGCTTATGGCTACACCTTC.

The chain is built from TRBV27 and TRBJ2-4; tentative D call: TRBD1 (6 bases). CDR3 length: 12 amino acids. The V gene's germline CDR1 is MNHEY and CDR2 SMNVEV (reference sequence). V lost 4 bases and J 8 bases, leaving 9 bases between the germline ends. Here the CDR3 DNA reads TGTGCCAGCAGTTCCAGGGGTGACATTCAGTACTTC. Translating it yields CASSSRGDIQYF.

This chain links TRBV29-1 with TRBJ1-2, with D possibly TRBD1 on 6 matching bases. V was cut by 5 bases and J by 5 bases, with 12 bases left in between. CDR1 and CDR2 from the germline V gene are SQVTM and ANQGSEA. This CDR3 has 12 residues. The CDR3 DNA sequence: TGCAGCGTTTTGTTGGACAGTTATGGCTACACCTTC. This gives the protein CSVLLDSYGYTF.